These 4 T cell receptor beta chains share one sample of origin, sequenced in a study of blood T cells in healthy people across ages. Using a J-beta primer mix together with a sample-barcoded 5' primer, a second PCR was run for roughly 6 to 12 cycles. TCRdb independently ran MiXCR on the 5' RACE reads; one entry per CDR3 protein. The data show about 1.4 million distinct CDR3 sequences, with 59% seen just once and 5% to 7% held by the top ten. The sequenced material came from blood. These receptor sequences come from a man aged 18 to 29 in good health.

This chain joins TRBV11-2 and TRBJ1-4; TRBD1 aligns across 9 bases. The CDR3 has 17 amino acids. V shed 4 bases, J shed 11 bases, and the junction held 17 bases outside the gene matches. The germline CDR1 and CDR2 sequences are SGHAT and FQNNGV. The CDR3 loop reads CASSSLGLRDRVGKLFF. The CDR3 DNA is TGTGCCAGCAGCTCCCTTGGGTTACGGGACAGGGTGGGGAAACTGTTTTTT.

The rearrangement uses TRBV20-1 and TRBJ1-3, with D unresolved. The CDR3 consists of 15 residues. Trimming took off 0 bases at V and 0 bases at J, with 9 bases between the two ends. CDR1 DFQATT and CDR2 SNEGSKA come from the germline V gene (reference sequence). For the CDR3, the DNA is TGCAGTGCTAGAGATGGTGGAGTCTCTGGAAACACCATATATTTT. This sequence encodes CSARDGGVSGNTIYF.

The J gene is TRBJ2-1, the V gene TRBV29-1; D gene ambiguous. V was clipped by 4 bases and J by 2 bases, with 9 bases between them. This CDR3 has 13 residues. Per germline, CDR1 SQVTM and CDR2 ANQGSEA. This CDR3 is CSVGYRTYNEQFF. The CDR3 coding sequence is TGCAGCGTTGGGTACAGAACCTACAATGAGCAGTTCTTC.

This clonotype has more than one count but fewer than ten. The J gene is TRBJ2-7, the V gene TRBV20-1; 7 nucleotides match TRBD1. Per germline, CDR1 DFQATT and CDR2 SNEGSKA (reference sequence). This CDR3 spans 13 amino acids. J was trimmed by 3 bases and V by 4 bases; bases with no gene match: 6. The CDR3 sequence is CSAIGGQYYEQYF. Here the CDR3 DNA reads TGCAGTGCTATAGGGGGACAGTACTACGAGCAGTACTTC.